This TCR beta chain was recorded in a study of identical twins. The V gene's germline CDR1 is SEHNR and CDR2 FQNEAQ (reference sequence). V gave up 7 bases and J gave up 8 bases, with 11 bases separating them. This CDR3 is 12 amino acids long. TCRdb processed the 5' RACE reads anew with MiXCR; each CDR3 protein has one entry. The sample lists about 520,000 distinct CDR3 sequences, less than 25% occurring once. These data were also filed under a second study, of T cells expressing NK-cell markers. That source reports: Also leading the CD3+CD56-NKG2C+ fraction in a few donors were these clonotypes.

The V call is TRBV7-9, the J call TRBJ1-4; tentative D call: TRBD1 (6 bases). Source material: CD4+ T cells sorted from blood. The TCR comes from a woman between 18 and 29 years old in good health. Here the CDR3 reads CASNRQGEKLFF. The CDR3 coding sequence is TGTGCCAGCAACCGGCAGGGGGAAAAACTGTTTTTT.